A selection of T cell receptor beta chains follows, all from one sample in a study of OX40 agonist ivuxolimab in advanced cancers. Data came from immunoSEQ multiplex PCR; TCRdb stores just in-frame clones and leaves some out. In the table there are about 34,000 clones, around 90% of which are singletons. The sample was CD4+ or CD8+ T cells sorted from blood, taken in a trial of the OX40 agonist ivuxolimab. The receptors stem from an adult with an advanced solid tumor such as melanoma, head and neck, liver or kidney cancer. The conserved cysteine and the conserved F or W are not part of the CDR3 here. D genes are given only for firm matches. Size tells how often a clone was seen (once, few, many) or the class of an expanded clone, and some rows leave it out.

d_call	clone_size	v_call	j_call	cdr3_aa
TRBD1	once	TRBV18	TRBJ2-6	ASSPGQGIYSGANVLT
TRBD2	.	TRBV19	TRBJ2-1	ASSVELLAGEDNEQF
TRBD2	.	TRBV30	TRBJ2-1	AWNSGAMAYNEQF
TRBD2	.	TRBV11-2	TRBJ2-5	ASSLPTSGKETQY
.	.	TRBV5-1	TRBJ2-6	ASSQGSGANVLT
TRBD2	.	TRBV5-4	TRBJ2-7	ASSWTSGNSYEQY
TRBD1	.	TRBV9	TRBJ2-7	ASSSRAGTGLDEQY
.	.	TRBV7-8	TRBJ2-1	ASSFRQGPNEQF
TRBD1	once	TRBV19	TRBJ2-7	ASRKDRGYEQY
TRBD2	.	TRBV10-2	TRBJ2-7	ASSEVGLAGGDEQY
.	once	TRBV6-5	.	ASSRSNTGIDEQY
.	.	TRBV28	TRBJ2-7	ASSAGPHEQY
TRBD2	.	TRBV28	TRBJ2-2	ASISSGRAAAGELF
TRBD2	.	TRBV9	TRBJ2-1	ASSSRLAGDEQF
.	.	TRBV30	TRBJ2-1	AWKTPYSYNEQF
TRBD1	once	TRBV5-1	TRBJ1-1	ASSSGQGTEAF
.	.	TRBV6-1	TRBJ2-7	ASSGRADEQY
TRBD1	.	TRBV7-8	TRBJ2-1	ASSARTGGPNEQF
.	.	TRBV7-2	TRBJ2-3	ASSRLEGTDTQY
.	few	TRBV28	TRBJ1-1	ASNGASSEAF
.	.	TRBV6-5	TRBJ2-1	ASSSWGSSYNEQF
.	.	TRBV7-2	TRBJ1-2	ASSPGIGYGYT
.	.	TRBV21-1	TRBJ2-7	ASSTGSRGSYEQY
TRBD2	.	TRBV9	TRBJ2-2	ASSPRRGGGTTGELF
TRBD2	.	TRBV6-1	TRBJ2-3	ASSDQRGNTDTQY
.	.	TRBV11-2	TRBJ1-3	ASSLVSSGNTIY
.	.	TRBV5-6	TRBJ1-4	ASSAERSPSEEKLF
.	.	TRBV5-4	TRBJ2-2	ASSLDINTGELF
TRBD2	once	TRBV7-2	TRBJ2-1	ASTRERGYEQF
.	.	TRBV5-1	TRBJ2-3	ASSLVPSTDTQY
.	few	TRBV30	TRBJ1-5	AWRGSGNQPQH
TRBD1	.	TRBV27	TRBJ2-2	ASNHQGAQDTGELF
.	.	TRBV2	TRBJ2-2	ASSEAGVVNTGELF
.	.	TRBV28	TRBJ1-4	ASSSRGDDEKLF
.	.	TRBV28	TRBJ1-1	ASRTGNTEAF
TRBD1	.	TRBV18	TRBJ1-6	ASSATPPGQGDSPLH
.	.	TRBV18	TRBJ1-1	ASSPLSTTGEGTEAF
.	.	TRBV6-1	TRBJ2-7	ASRKGVPYEQY
.	.	TRBV5-5	TRBJ1-1	ASSLGRANTEAF
.	.	TRBV7-9	TRBJ1-2	ASSLQGDVGGYT
TRBD2	.	TRBV4-2	TRBJ2-5	ASSQDSSGGRETQY
.	few	TRBV7-2	TRBJ2-7	ASSSVNLLEQY
.	.	TRBV2	TRBJ2-7	ASTPARQEYEQY
.	.	TRBV2	TRBJ2-7	ASSGKGSYEQY
TRBD1	.	TRBV10-3	TRBJ2-1	AIRETTGGINNEQF
.	few	TRBV4-3	TRBJ1-1	ASSQELNTEAF
.	.	TRBV7-2	TRBJ2-1	ASSLTLSNEQF
.	.	TRBV5-1	TRBJ2-3	ASSPGPRRVTDTQY
TRBD1	.	TRBV28	TRBJ1-5	ASREQGVNQPQH
TRBD1	.	TRBV30	TRBJ1-3	AWTPGQGGSGNTIY
.	.	TRBV5-4	TRBJ2-5	ASSFNPERRETQY
.	.	TRBV18	TRBJ1-1	ASSPQALNTEAF
.	.	TRBV9	TRBJ2-6	LLRPGAHLGANVLT
.	.	TRBV2	TRBJ1-2	ASSTLAGLAGYT
.	once	TRBV7-8	TRBJ2-2	ASSLSTGWNTGELF
.	few	TRBV6-5	TRBJ1-2	ASRQGTYRLGYT
TRBD2	.	TRBV9	TRBJ2-3	ASSVEVASGVSDTQY
.	.	TRBV6-1	TRBJ2-1	ASSEIVGNEQF
.	.	TRBV7-2	TRBJ1-1	ASSSRTEAF